The rows below give T cell receptor beta chains drawn from one sample of a study of response to subunit inactivated influenza vaccine. MiXCR was run by TCRdb on the RT-PCR reads, yielding one entry per CDR3 protein. The table has about 520,000 distinct CDR3 sequences, roughly 9.7% seen once; the top ten hold over 9.5%. This sample comprised PBMCs from blood, obtained roughly 45 days after vaccination. The receptors stem from a man aged 50 or older who received an inactivated influenza vaccine. CDR3s include the opening cysteine and the closing phenylalanine or tryptophan. A D gene is named only where the DNA matches it firmly. Clone size, where shown, is once, few, many, or a class for clones that have expanded.

cdr3_nt	cdr3_aa	d_call	j_call	v_call	clone_size
TGCGCCAGCAGCTTGGGTCAGGAGATAAATGAGCAGTTCTTC	CASSLGQEINEQFF	.	TRBJ2-1	TRBV5-1	many
TGCGCCAGCAGCCAAGATTTAGGGGGTCTGCCGTTCTTC	CASSQDLGGLPFF	.	TRBJ2-1	TRBV4-3	many
TGTGCCAGCAGCTACTCGATGGTAATGACTAATGAAAAACTGTTTTTT	CASSYSMVMTNEKLFF	.	TRBJ1-4	TRBV7-2	many
TGTGCCAGCAGCCCTAGCGGGGGACAGGGGCATAAAAAGGCCAAAAACATTCAGTACTTC	CASSPSGGQGHKKAKNIQYF	.	TRBJ2-4	TRBV27	few
TGCGCCAGCAGCCAAGTCGACGGATCCACAGATACGCGGTATTTT	CASSQVDGSTDTRYF	.	TRBJ2-3	TRBV4-3	.
TGTGCCAGCAGTCAAAACAGGGTTGGAGAGACCCAGTACTTC	CASSQNRVGETQYF	.	TRBJ2-5	TRBV6-2/TRBV6-3	many
TGTGCCAGCAGCTTAGCGGGGGCCTCCCAAGAGACCCAGTACTTC	CASSLAGASQETQYF	.	TRBJ2-5	TRBV11-2	.
TGCAGCGTTACTACAGGGGCAGGGGGGTCCTACAATGAGCAGTTCTTC	CSVTTGAGGSYNEQFF	.	TRBJ2-1	TRBV29-1	few
TGTGCCAGCAGCCCAGGACTAGCGGCTCGAGAGCAGTACTTC	CASSPGLAAREQYF	TRBD2	TRBJ2-7	TRBV7-2	.
TGCAGTGCTAGAGTAGGGTCCGGGGCCAACGTCCTGACTTTC	CSARVGSGANVLTF	.	TRBJ2-6	TRBV20-1	many
TGTGCCAGCCGTTCAGATCGGTGGAGGACTGGGAATGAGCAGTTCTTC	CASRSDRWRTGNEQFF	.	TRBJ2-1	TRBV7-2	.
TGTGCCAGCAGCCCAGGGTTGGCTTCGTGGACAAGCAATCAGCCCCAGCATTTT	CASSPGLASWTSNQPQHF	.	TRBJ1-5	TRBV6-2/TRBV6-3	.
TGTGCCACCAGCAGAGTCCTGGACAGAGATACGCAGTATTTT	CATSRVLDRDTQYF	.	TRBJ2-3	TRBV15	few
TGTGCCAGCAGACGACAGTCGAACACCGGGGAGCTGTTTTTT	CASRRQSNTGELFF	.	TRBJ2-2	TRBV6-1	few
TGCAGTGCTAGAGATGGGTGGGATGGCTACACCTTC	CSARDGWDGYTF	.	TRBJ1-2	TRBV20-1	many
TGCAGTGCTAGAGAGAGACTCGCTGTCAATGAGCAGTTCTTC	CSARERLAVNEQFF	.	TRBJ2-1	TRBV20-1	few
TGCGCCAGACGGCCCGTGGGACTATTTGGCTACACCTTC	CARRPVGLFGYTF	.	TRBJ1-2	TRBV5-1	few
TGCGCCAGCAGCTTGGTAGGACAGGGCGCCTACGAGCAGTACTTC	CASSLVGQGAYEQYF	TRBD1	TRBJ2-7	TRBV5-1	.
TGTGCCAGCAGTTTCGGGCGAACGGAGACCCAGTACTTC	CASSFGRTETQYF	.	TRBJ2-5	TRBV27	.
TGCGCCAGCAGCTTATGGGAAGCGAACACCGGGGAGCTGTTTTTT	CASSLWEANTGELFF	.	TRBJ2-2	TRBV5-1	few
TGTGCCAGCAGCTTAGCGCTGGAGAAGATGTTTTTT	CASSLALEKMFF	.	TRBJ2-2	TRBV7-2	.
TGCAGTGCCAACCCCAGCGGAACTAGCACAGATACGCAGTATTTT	CSANPSGTSTDTQYF	.	TRBJ2-3	TRBV20-1	many
TGCAGCGTTTCCCGGATGAACACTGAAGCTTTCTTT	CSVSRMNTEAFF	.	TRBJ1-1	TRBV29-1	few
TGCGCCAGCAGCAAGGGACGGAACTACGAGCAGTACTTC	CASSKGRNYEQYF	.	TRBJ2-7	TRBV5-1	many
TGCAGTGCTAGAGATCCTTCCCGGGAAATCGGGGAGCTGTTTTTT	CSARDPSREIGELFF	.	TRBJ2-2	TRBV20-1	.
TGTGCCAGCAGCCTAAGGGGGGACATCCCCTACGAGCAGTACTTC	CASSLRGDIPYEQYF	.	TRBJ2-7	TRBV12-3/TRBV12-4	many
TGTGCCAGCAGCCATTTCGGACAGGACGAGCAGTACTTC	CASSHFGQDEQYF	TRBD1	TRBJ2-7	TRBV5-8	.
TGCAGTGCCACGGACAGGGGGCAGACTAATGAAAAACTGTTTTTT	CSATDRGQTNEKLFF	TRBD1	TRBJ1-4	TRBV20-1	few
TGTGCCAGCTCACCATCGCGGGTTACGAACACTGAAGCTTTCTTT	CASSPSRVTNTEAFF	.	TRBJ1-1	TRBV18	many
TGCAGTGCTAGCCGGGACAGGAACGAGCAGTACTTC	CSASRDRNEQYF	TRBD1	TRBJ2-7	TRBV20-1	few
TGTGCCAGCAGCTTTTCGACGGGACTCCCGAGCTCTGGAAACACCATATATTTT	CASSFSTGLPSSGNTIYF	.	TRBJ1-3	TRBV11-2	few
TGTGCCATCAGTGATTCAACGTCTCGAGGGGAGCAGTACTTC	CAISDSTSRGEQYF	.	TRBJ2-7	TRBV10-3	few
TGTGCCAGCAGTTACAGACGGGGCAGTTACAATGAGCAGTTCTTC	CASSYRRGSYNEQFF	.	TRBJ2-1	TRBV6-5	many
TGTGCCAGCAGTGAAGGGTGGGATTCCTATGAGACCCAGTACTTC	CASSEGWDSYETQYF	.	TRBJ2-5	TRBV9	many
TGTGCCAGCAGCAGCCCCTTCCGGGAGCAGTTCTTC	CASSSPFREQFF	.	TRBJ2-1	TRBV7-2	.
TGCGCCAGCAGAACGGACCAGGCAGATACGCAGTATTTT	CASRTDQADTQYF	.	TRBJ2-3	TRBV5-1	few
TGCGCCAGCAACGGGGACGGCAGCTACGAGCAGTACTTC	CASNGDGSYEQYF	.	TRBJ2-7	TRBV5-1	.
TGTGCCAGCAGCTTGGTGTTTGGGGGCTCAAATTCACCCCTCCACTTT	CASSLVFGGSNSPLHF	.	TRBJ1-6	TRBV5-4	.
TGTGCCAGCAGCTTGGTTCGGGATGGCTACACCTTC	CASSLVRDGYTF	.	TRBJ1-2	TRBV5-6	.
TGTGCCAGCAGCCAAGAAACACAGGTCCTTCTAGCCAAAAACATTCAGTACTTC	CASSQETQVLLAKNIQYF	.	TRBJ2-4	TRBV4-2	.
TGTGCCAGCAGGTGGGGCAGGGGGAGAGATACGCAGTATTTT	CASRWGRGRDTQYF	TRBD1	TRBJ2-3	TRBV7-9	few
TGTGCCAGCAGATCAACTAGCAGATCCTACAATGAGCAGTTCTTC	CASRSTSRSYNEQFF	.	TRBJ2-1	TRBV6-2/TRBV6-3	.
TGTGCCAGCAGCTGGACTAGCGGGGTCTCCTACGAGCAGTACTTC	CASSWTSGVSYEQYF	TRBD2	TRBJ2-7	TRBV12-3/TRBV12-4	.
TGTGCCAGCAGCCAGCGGGCAGGGCCCTACGAGCAGTACTTC	CASSQRAGPYEQYF	.	TRBJ2-7	TRBV7-2	few
TGTGCCAGCAGTTTCAGGGAGGGCGAGCAGTACTTC	CASSFREGEQYF	TRBD2	TRBJ2-7	TRBV12-3/TRBV12-4	few
TGCGCCAGCAGCCAAGATCAGGACATTCAGTACTTC	CASSQDQDIQYF	.	TRBJ2-4	TRBV4-1	.
TGTGCCAGCACCACACAGGGAGTTACCACCGGGGAGCTGTTTTTT	CASTTQGVTTGELFF	.	TRBJ2-2	TRBV6-1	few
TGTGCCAGCAGCTTAGGGTGGAATTCCTACAATGAGCAGTTCTTC	CASSLGWNSYNEQFF	.	TRBJ2-1	TRBV7-2	.
TGCAGTGCCCTGTTAGGAGCGGGAGCAGAAGATACGCAGTATTTT	CSALLGAGAEDTQYF	TRBD2	TRBJ2-3	TRBV20-1	.
TGTGCCATCAGTGAGTCAGGGACTAGCGGGAGGCTGGACGAGCGGTACTTC	CAISESGTSGRLDERYF	TRBD2	TRBJ2-7	TRBV10-3	.
TGTGCCAGCAGAACAGGGGGCTCCTACACTGAAGCTTTCTTT	CASRTGGSYTEAFF	TRBD1	TRBJ1-1	TRBV12-3/TRBV12-4	many
TGTGCCAGCAGTATAGACGGATTCTATGGCTACACCTTC	CASSIDGFYGYTF	.	TRBJ1-2	TRBV12-3/TRBV12-4	many
TGTGCCAGCAGTTTGAGGAAACTAGCGGGGGACGAGCAGTTCTTC	CASSLRKLAGDEQFF	TRBD2	TRBJ2-1	TRBV12-3/TRBV12-4	many
TGTGCCAGCGGACCGGGACTCAAATCCGGGGAGCTGTTTTTT	CASGPGLKSGELFF	.	TRBJ2-2	TRBV7-9	.
TGCGCCAGCAGCCAAGATCATCCAGACTCCTATAATTCACCCCTCCACTTT	CASSQDHPDSYNSPLHF	.	TRBJ1-6	TRBV4-3	.
TGTGCCAGCAGTTTACCGACTAGCGGTGACAATGAGCAGTTCTTC	CASSLPTSGDNEQFF	TRBD2	TRBJ2-1	TRBV12-3/TRBV12-4	many
TGTGCCAGCAGTGGGCCGCGGGCCAGGGCTAAACCCACTGAAGCTTTCTTT	CASSGPRARAKPTEAFF	.	TRBJ1-1	TRBV25-1	.